This TCR beta chain was profiled in a study of cytomegalovirus exposure and HLA in healthy donors (dated by TCRdb to about 2017). About the investigation overall: An earlier analysis of 550 to 700 of the donors reported roughly 300 Gb of sequence data and some 120 million unique TCR beta sequences from roughly 180 million T cells. An early release covering about 600 HLA-typed donors comprised 300 to 350 gigabases of sequencing data and around 80 million unique TCR sequences. The genetic ancestry cluster associated with self-reported Caucasian donors included 81% of the 398 genotyped donors. The study aimed to test whether cataloging public T cell receptors could reveal signatures of past pathogen exposure. The T cell repertoires of several hundred subjects were profiled by immunosequencing and related to cytomegalovirus serostatus. In addition to the first cohort of 666 subjects, a separate validation cohort of 120 different subjects was used. To predict cytomegalovirus infection status, the study combined high-throughput TCR immunosequencing, statistical association of individual TCRs with disease status, and machine learning. To study patterns of TCR occurrence, a later analysis re-analyzed previously published TCR beta repertoires from 666 donors and added high-resolution HLA genotyping. Rather than using new phenotypic data, the later analysis identified candidate immune exposures from TCR beta sequences and from how often those sequences occurred across donors. An earlier analysis of approximately 580 of the donors used high-throughput TCR beta sequencing to judge whether each TCR beta V gene segment behaved as functional or pseudogenic. Alongside the repertoire data, information on donor age, sex, ethnicity and CMV serostatus was compiled. A later genetic analysis used genome-wide SNP genotypes for about 65% of the roughly 700 donors, treating that subset as a discovery cohort. Every repertoire in the discovery cohort had been generated on one and the same sequencing platform. Class I and class II HLA loci were covered by the typing at four-digit resolution. Typing coverage differed by locus: A, B, C, DRB1 and DQB1 were typed in roughly 620-640 donors, DQA1 in approximately 520, DPA1 in 600 to 610, and DPB1 in just under 490. Roughly five DR-DQ haplotypes were handled as single units for association and clustering, since linkage in the cohort was strong. Across about 370 genotyped donors of the cohort, an average of approximately 220,000 unique TCR beta nucleotide sequences per donor were sequenced, and 15% to 20% of those sequences were non-productive. Overall study outcomes, separate from this receptor: At a false discovery rate of 0.05, a later analysis linked around 17,000 TCR beta sequences to specific HLA alleles. The only immune exposure information available for the cohort was CMV serostatus. A further reported finding was that TCR beta sequences accurately predicted the HLA-A and HLA-B alleles for most subjects in the first cohort. Some IMGT-functional V segments, including TRBV6-2 and TRBV6-3, could not be distinguished by the 87-base-pair reads and were therefore excluded. Correlated functional status among segregating V segments might be attributable to linkage disequilibrium, but an unknown experimental factor could not be ruled out. Because counts were too low, around 17 rarely observed V segments, including chromosome 9 orphons, were left out of the earlier analysis of some 640 of the donors. This cohort had only TCR beta chains sequenced, and the lack of alpha or paired-chain data limited which features could be detected. In a later analysis, HLA-associated TCR beta chains showed more clonal expansion and lower generation probabilities than non-associated chains that were equally common. Most CMV-associated TCR beta chains appeared to be HLA-restricted in a later analysis, and the HLA associations seemed to be driven largely by CMV exposure. In vitro tests confirmed that a few of the cytomegalovirus-associated TCR beta chains recognize cytomegalovirus antigens. The presence/absence analyses assumed that sequencing depth was roughly uniform across donors, and that assumption may not be true. Assigning TCR associations to individual alleles was difficult when HLA alleles, especially DR and DQ, strongly co-occurred. Because HLA typing was missing for some donors at each locus, association tests included only the typed subset. The sequencing pipeline was judged likely to have produced a cluster of highly shared sequence variants as a technical artifact. Most TCR sequences were observed very rarely across donors, whereas some public TCRs were present in many individuals. Broadly in line with IMGT annotations, most TCR beta V segments showed up in productive rearrangements about 87% or about 30% of the time in an earlier analysis of approximately 640 of the donors. Compared with the roughly 670-donor mean, donors in an Asian-associated ancestry cluster had fewer N-insertions in productive TCRs, according to a later genetic analysis. In a later analysis, several top co-occurrence clusters were reported to appear linked to parvovirus B19, influenza, CMV and Epstein-Barr virus. It was suggested by the authors that the approach could potentially be generalized to other disease states and immunological phenotypes. In both the original and validation cohorts, the classifier was reported to diagnose cytomegalovirus status with high specificity and sensitivity. In a later analysis, TCR association rates were found to vary across HLA loci, with the most associated TCRs seen for DRB1 alleles and the fewest for HLA-C alleles. In the study, 164 TCR beta chains were listed as associated with cytomegalovirus. An association between a missense DCLRE1C variant and V-gene and J-gene trimming of TCR beta chains was found in a later genetic analysis and replicated in an independent cohort.

Library preparation employed the immunoSEQ multiplex PCR assay. For the multiplex PCR, a mixture combining 60 forward primers for TCR Vbeta segments and 13 reverse primers for TCR Jbeta segments was used. A multiplex PCR assay on genomic DNA amplified the CDR3 region of rearranged TCR beta genes. Amplified TCR beta libraries were sequenced as 87-base-pair reads on the Illumina HiSeq System. On the authors' methods: A later analysis counted some 74 million unique TCR beta chains across the 700 or so repertoires, and some 11 million of these chains were shared by at least two donors. A nearest-neighbor algorithm error-corrected the raw reads and collapsed the reads into unique sequences, merging closely related sequences to remove PCR and sequencing errors. To assign V, D and J gene segments, CDR3 sequences were aligned to IMGT reference sequences. Each retained sequence needed at least a six-nucleotide match to both a V gene segment and a J gene segment. A rearrangement was called productive if the CDR3 had no stop codons and remained in frame with V and J, and every other rearrangement was called non-productive. Following IMGT convention, CDR3 was defined as the stretch from the second conserved V-encoded cysteine up to the conserved J-encoded phenylalanine. The earlier analysis of more than 450 of the donors excluded sequences that lacked an unambiguous match to a single V gene segment. In an earlier analysis of approximately 560 of the donors, a V segment was called functional when productive rearrangements were above 56.7%, and segregating when the standard deviation between donors exceeded 5%. A statistical classification framework was built to diagnose cytomegalovirus status from the catalog of TCR beta chain sequences. V and J gene assignment, in a later analysis, came from comparing TCR nucleotide sequences with IMGT/GENE-DB human TR gene sequences. The TCRdist pipeline was used in a later analysis to assign CDR3 sequences and most-parsimonious VDJ recombination scenarios. In a later analysis, each TCR beta chain was defined by its CDR3 amino acid sequence together with its V-gene family, and reads lacking a unique V-gene family were excluded. A later analysis removed 592 highly shared, low-generation-probability nucleotide sequences to deal with suspected cross-contamination and a sequencing artifact. For each public chain, a later analysis derived a clonal expansion index from normalized ranks of inferred template counts within each repertoire. In a later analysis, generation probabilities were computed with a VDJ recombination model fitted to out-of-frame rearrangements, and the resulting probabilities were checked against IGoR. Hypergeometric tests were used in a later analysis to score TCR-TCR, TCR-HLA and TCR-CMV co-occurrence, with a repertoire-size bias correction applied to the TCR pairs. False discovery rates were estimated in a later analysis by permuting HLA or CMV assignments 20 times. In a later analysis, co-occurring TCRs were grouped using DBSCAN, with TCRdist sequence similarity added in when clustering inside HLA-allele-positive subsets. Repertoires with fewer than 30,000 or more than 120,000 public chains, plus five repertoires with anomalous nucleotide sharing, were excluded from co-occurrence clustering. TCRdb took this table from immuneACCESS and kept in-frame rearrangements with V and J called. Such tables lack part of the clones; where checked against another copy, unresolved V genes explain under half of the gap, and the rest is unexplained. Clone size and V and J calls were adopted from that table, with D and trimming inferred from the DNA. The sample profile shows under 200,000 clones; roughly three quarters of them were found once. In total, the top ten clones hold more than 6% of the sample.

Comments on this clone: Its antigen is not yet known. The record has no base qualities; no much larger clone is one base away.

The cohort consisted of hundreds of healthy bone marrow donors. Cohort members were all nominally healthy when sampled, although unrecorded immune exposures were likely present. The donor tested CMV seropositive and was one of the 289 seropositive cohort members. Each donor provided a peripheral blood sample, and peripheral blood mononuclear cells were used for TCR beta sequencing. The Qiagen DNeasy Blood Extraction Kit was used to extract genomic DNA from the blood cell samples. Relative to germline, V is missing 6 bases and J is missing 4 bases, with 3 bases of the junction outside any gene match. The CDR1 and CDR2 encoded by the germline V gene are SGHRS and YFSETQ. The CDR3, from cysteine to phenylalanine, totals 13 residues. This entry keeps only the CDR3 DNA: 39 bases, framed from base 1.

The sequence was obtained from a middle-aged woman in good health and CMV-seropositive. Sample: PBMCs. The rearranged segments are TRBV5-1 and TRBJ2-3; a stretch of 9 junction bases matches TRBD2. Read as DNA, the sequence is TGCGCCAGCACCTTAGCGGGGGCAGATACGCAGTATTTT. It specifies CASTLAGADTQYF.